This T cell receptor (beta chain) comes out of a study of beta chain features in type 1 diabetes. Overall study context: The examined sorted cells totaled approximately 110 million across samples.

As every portion of the isolated RNA was reverse transcribed, the sequencing read expressed TCRB transcripts. Averages near 1.01 million reads characterized the stem cell-like memory T cell samples. Clones were read by immunoSEQ multiplex PCR, and TCRdb kept only the in-frame ones, dropping some. The repertoire includes under 20,000 clones, roughly two thirds of them detected once, and 0.79% sits in the top ten. CD45RO/CCR7/CD25/CD127/CD95/CD27 sorting isolated CD4+ naive, central memory, regulatory and stem cell-like memory cells. Points from the study as a whole: Junctions at VDJ sites from type 1 diabetes patients had fewer insertions and more deletions. Patients with Type 1 diabetes showed moderately but significantly shorter TCRB CDR3s in all four CD4+ subsets.

Remarks on this clone: Its antigen is unknown.

Sequencing input: stem cell memory CD4+ T cells from blood. The source of this sequence is a young man with type 1 diabetes.

CDR3 sequence (DNA): TGTGCCAGTGCCTGGGACAAGGCAACTAATGAAAAACTGTTTTTT. It encodes CASAWDKATNEKLFF. This sequence joins TRBV7-2 and TRBJ1-4; possibly TRBD1 for D (6 bases). The germline CDR1 and CDR2 sequences are SGHTA and FQGNSA. Deletions cut 9 bases from V and 0 bases from J, with 14 bases between. The CDR3 totals 15 residues.